This is a list of T cell receptor beta chains from one sample in a study of blood T cell repertoires in COVID-19. Assay: immunoSEQ multiplex PCR; the TCRdb copy retains only in-frame clones and omits some. Seen here are 100,000 to 130,000 clones, approximately 85% observed once, and the top ten hold under 2.5%. The material sequenced was peripheral blood. These receptors were collected from a human donor in a cohort sampled during active COVID-19. The CDR3 runs from the conserved cysteine through the conserved F or W. A D gene is named only where the DNA matches it firmly. Size values are once, few and many counts, or a class for expanded clones, and some rows have none.

j_call d_call clone_size v_call cdr3_nt cdr3_aa
TRBJ2-7 TRBD1 once TRBV5-4 TGTGCCAGCAGTGCCGGGACAGGGGTCTACGAGCAGTACTTC CASSAGTGVYEQYF
TRBJ1-2 - - TRBV7-3 TGTGCCAGCAGCTCGTCAGGGGACTATAACTATGGCTACACCTTC CASSSSGDYNYGYTF
TRBJ1-1 TRBD1 few TRBV7-3 TGTGCCAGCAGCGTGACACCGACAGGGCTGGGGACTGAAGCTTTCTTT CASSVTPTGLGTEAFF
TRBJ2-7 TRBD2 - TRBV18 TGTGCCAGCTCACCAATGGCCCTAGCGGGAGGGCCTGGCGGGGAGCAGTACTTC CASSPMALAGGPGGEQYF
TRBJ2-5 TRBD2 - TRBV9 TGTGCCAGCAGCGCACTTCTAGCGGGGAACCAAGAGACCCAGTACTTC CASSALLAGNQETQYF
TRBJ2-2 TRBD2 once TRBV3-1/TRBV3-2 TGTGCCAGCAGCCAAGTTGATAGCGGGGCCGGGGAGCTGTTTTTT CASSQVDSGAGELFF
TRBJ1-5 - - TRBV6-5 TGTGCCAGCATGGTAGAGGGCGGCAATCAGCCCCAGCATTTT CASMVEGGNQPQHF
TRBJ1-2 - - TRBV11-2 TGTGCCAGCAGCTTTTCCGAGAACTATGGCTACACCTTC CASSFSENYGYTF
TRBJ1-2 - few TRBV7-9 TGTGCCAGCAGCTCACAAAAGGAGATCTCGGATGGCTACACCTTC CASSSQKEISDGYTF
TRBJ2-1 - - TRBV12-2 TGTGCAAGTCGCTTAGAGCTCCAGGGACTAGCGGACTACAATGAGCAGTTCTTC CASRLELQGLADYNEQFF
TRBJ2-2 TRBD1 - TRBV24-1 TGTGCCACCAGCCTACAGGGACAGGGGTCCGGGGAGCTGTTTTTT CATSLQGQGSGELFF
TRBJ2-6 TRBD1 - TRBV19 TGTGCCAGTAGTATGGGTACAGGGGTTTCGGGGGCCAACGTCCTGACTTTC CASSMGTGVSGANVLTF
TRBJ2-5 TRBD1 - TRBV3-1/TRBV3-2 TGTGCCAGCAGCCAATTCAGGGGGGAGACCCAGTACTTC CASSQFRGETQYF
TRBJ2-1 - - TRBV29-1 TGCAGCGTTGCAGACACGAGCTCCTACAATGAGCAGTTCTTC CSVADTSSYNEQFF
TRBJ2-3 - - TRBV5-1 TGCGCCAGCACTATACAGTCAATGGGCACAGATACGCAGTATTTT CASTIQSMGTDTQYF
TRBJ1-1 - - TRBV12-5 TGTGCTAGTGGTTTGGACCCCATAGGGGGTAACGCTGAAGCTTTCTTT CASGLDPIGGNAEAFF
TRBJ1-2 - - TRBV27 TGTGCCAGCAGTTTATCCCCGGGAGGGAGTGGCTACACCTTC CASSLSPGGSGYTF
TRBJ1-1 - - TRBV16 TGTGCCAGCAGCCAAGCCCTTGGGGGGACAGCTTTCTTT CASSQALGGTAFF
TRBJ2-3 - - TRBV6-6 TGTGCCAGCAGACCTCAGAGGGGGGGCAACGATACGCAGTATTTT CASRPQRGGNDTQYF
TRBJ2-7 TRBD1 once TRBV2 TGTGCCAGCAGTGACCCGAGGGCGACAGGGGGTTCCTACGAGCAGTACTTC CASSDPRATGGSYEQYF
TRBJ2-7 - - TRBV19 TGTGCCAGTAGTGACCGACTCTCCTACGAGCAGTACTTC CASSDRLSYEQYF
TRBJ2-4 - - TRBV10-1 TGCGCCAGCTCCCTGGACTTAGCCAAAAACATTCAGTACTTC CASSLDLAKNIQYF
TRBJ1-5 TRBD1 - TRBV19 TGTGCCAGTAGTCCCGGACAGGTCCTAGGCAGCAATCAGCCCCAGCATTTT CASSPGQVLGSNQPQHF
TRBJ2-2 TRBD2 - TRBV7-3 TGTGCCAGCAGCTCCTGGGCGACTAGCGGGGGAAACACCGGGGAGCTGTTTTTT CASSSWATSGGNTGELFF
TRBJ2-1 - once TRBV9 TGTGCCAGCAGCGTAGCTTCCCGCGGCTCCTACAATGAGCAGTTCTTC CASSVASRGSYNEQFF
TRBJ1-1 - - TRBV5-1 TGCGCCAGCAGCTTGAGTGGACAGTTAAAATTGAACACTGAAGCTTTCTTT CASSLSGQLKLNTEAFF
TRBJ2-3 TRBD2 - TRBV7-9 TGTGCCAGCAGCTTCTTTAGGACTAGTGGATCAGATACGCAGTATTTT CASSFFRTSGSDTQYF
TRBJ2-1 - - TRBV5-1 TGCGCCAGCAGCTCCGGGGGGCCCTCCTACAATGAGCAGTTCTTC CASSSGGPSYNEQFF
TRBJ2-7 TRBD1 - TRBV6-5 TGTGCCACCAACAGGGGCTCCTACGAGCAGTACTTC CATNRGSYEQYF
TRBJ1-2 - - TRBV14 TGTGCCAGCAGCCAACGTTGGAGGGCAGGCCCCGACTATGGCTACACCTTC CASSQRWRAGPDYGYTF
TRBJ1-4 TRBD1 - TRBV5-6 TGTGCCAGCAGCTGGAGTGGGACAGGGGGCATTTGGGGTGAAAAACTGTTTTTT CASSWSGTGGIWGEKLFF
TRBJ1-2 - - TRBV5-4 TGTGCCAGCAGCCTCGGACAGAACTATGGCTACACCTTC CASSLGQNYGYTF
TRBJ2-3 TRBD1 - TRBV18 TGTGCCAGCTCACCGAATCGACAGGGGAAAGATACGCAGTATTTT CASSPNRQGKDTQYF
TRBJ1-1 TRBD1 - TRBV5-4 TGTGCCACGGGACAGGGGGGCACTGAAGCTTTCTTT CATGQGGTEAFF
TRBJ2-3 - - TRBV28 TGTGCCAGCAGTTTCGGTGAAGTCATCGATACGCAGTATTTT CASSFGEVIDTQYF